This TCR beta chain was retrieved from a study of blood T cell repertoires in COVID-19. About the research overall: In each case, the material was cDNA or gDNA derived from T cells, B-cell-depleted T cells, or PBMCs.

The Seattle site enrolled patients during active infection and followed them longitudinally. Per the study methods: Amplifying reference gene primers gave estimates of nucleated cell counts. Assay: immunoSEQ multiplex PCR; the TCRdb copy retains only in-frame clones and omits some. V, J and clone size are taken as reported in that table, and D and trimming were inferred from the DNA itself. This sample carries roughly 440,000 clones, approximately 89% of them seen once, and the ten largest clones take over 10%. The germline gives CDR1 ENHRY, CDR2 SYGVKD. This CDR3 spans 14 amino acids. Trimming left V 5 bases short and J 6 bases short, with 11 bases between.

The sequence was collected from a woman aged 45-65 years with COVID-19, enrolled during active disease. The chain has TRBV10-3 and TRBJ1-6, with a weak D call TRBD1 (6 bases). Sequenced material: peripheral blood. CDR3 region: CAISRGDINSPLHF. In DNA form, the CDR3 reads TGTGCCATCAGTCGGGGGGACATTAATTCACCCCTCCACTTT.